Reported below is one T cell receptor beta chain. The data were obtained in a study of blood T cell repertoires in COVID-19. On the study more broadly: COVID-19 samples, acute and convalescent, were from the United States, Italy and Spain. PBMCs, B-cell-depleted T cells, or T cells provided the cDNA or gDNA that made up the material.

Libraries were prepared by immunoSEQ multiplex PCR; TCRdb keeps only in-frame clonotypes and omits some of them. Of about 130,000 clones listed, approximately 81% were seen once; the top ten hold more than 5.5%. The CDR3 is 16 residues long. With 4 bases clipped from V and 3 bases from J, the junction kept 11 bases outside the gene matches. Germline-derived CDR1 and CDR2 are SGHDT and YYEEEE. The receptor was derived from a man aged 60 to 69 with acute or convalescent COVID-19. The sequencing input was peripheral blood. The chain recombines TRBV5-6 with TRBJ2-7, with TRBD1 matching 9 bases. The CDR3 loop is CASSHVTGGQIYEQYF. As DNA, the CDR3 is TGTGCCAGCAGCCATGTTACAGGGGGCCAAATCTACGAGCAGTACTTC.